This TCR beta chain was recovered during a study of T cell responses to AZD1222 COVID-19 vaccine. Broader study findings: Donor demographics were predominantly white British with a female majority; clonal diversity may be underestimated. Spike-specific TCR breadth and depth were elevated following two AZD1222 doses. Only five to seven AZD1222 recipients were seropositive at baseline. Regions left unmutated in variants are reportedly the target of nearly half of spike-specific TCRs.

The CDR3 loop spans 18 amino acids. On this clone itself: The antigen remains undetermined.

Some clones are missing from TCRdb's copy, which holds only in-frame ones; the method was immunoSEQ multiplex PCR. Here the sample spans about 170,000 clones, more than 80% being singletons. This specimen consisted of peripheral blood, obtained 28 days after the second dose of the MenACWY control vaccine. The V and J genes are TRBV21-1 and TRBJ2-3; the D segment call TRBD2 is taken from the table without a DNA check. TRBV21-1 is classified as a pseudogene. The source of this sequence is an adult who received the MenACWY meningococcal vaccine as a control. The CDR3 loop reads CASSKVISGGGFYDTQYF. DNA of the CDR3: TGTGCCAGCAGCAAAGTAATAAGTGGGGGAGGGTTTTACGATACGCAGTATTTT.